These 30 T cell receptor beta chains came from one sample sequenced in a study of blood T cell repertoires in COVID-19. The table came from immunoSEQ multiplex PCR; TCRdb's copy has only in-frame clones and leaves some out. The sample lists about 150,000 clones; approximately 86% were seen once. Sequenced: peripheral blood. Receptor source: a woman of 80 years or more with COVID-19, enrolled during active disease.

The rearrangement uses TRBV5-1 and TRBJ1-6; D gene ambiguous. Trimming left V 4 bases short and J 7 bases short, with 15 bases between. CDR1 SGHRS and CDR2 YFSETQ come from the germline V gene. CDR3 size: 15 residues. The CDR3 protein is CASSTVDGINSPLHF. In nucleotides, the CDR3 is TGCGCCAGCAGCACCGTTGACGGGATCAATTCACCCCTCCACTTT. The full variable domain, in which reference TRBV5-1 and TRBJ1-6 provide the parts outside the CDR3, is KAGVTQTPRYLIKTRGQQVTLSCSPISGHRSVSWYQQTPGQGLQFLFEYFSETQRNKGNFPGRFSGRQFSNSRSEMNVSTLELGDSALYLCASSTVDGINSPLHFGNGTRLTVT.

DNA of the CDR3: TGTGCCAGTAGTATTAGATCGAGCGGGAGATCCACCGGGGAGCTGTTTTTT. Its translation: CASSIRSSGRSTGELFF. V gene TRBV19 combines with J gene TRBJ2-2; TRBD2 matches at 8 bases. Germline values: CDR1 LNHDA, CDR2 SQIVND (reference sequence). V was pared by 3 bases and J by 4 bases, with 10 bases of the junction left unmatched. CDR3 length: 17 residues.

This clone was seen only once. As DNA, the CDR3 is TGTGCCAGCAGCGTCGACAGCGCGGAAACTGAAGCTTTCTTT. This codes for CASSVDSAETEAFF. The chain links TRBV9 to TRBJ1-1; weak D call: TRBD1 (5 bases). The CDR3 extends over 14 amino acids. CDR1 and CDR2 from the germline V gene are SGDLS and YYNGEE. The V and J ends lost 2 bases and 5 bases respectively, with 13 bases between them.

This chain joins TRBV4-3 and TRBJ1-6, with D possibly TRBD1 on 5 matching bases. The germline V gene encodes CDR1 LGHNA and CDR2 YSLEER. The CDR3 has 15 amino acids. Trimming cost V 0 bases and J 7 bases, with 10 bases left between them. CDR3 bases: TGCGCCAGCAGCCAAGATCGGACATCGAATTCACCCCTCCACTTT. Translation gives CASSQDRTSNSPLHF.

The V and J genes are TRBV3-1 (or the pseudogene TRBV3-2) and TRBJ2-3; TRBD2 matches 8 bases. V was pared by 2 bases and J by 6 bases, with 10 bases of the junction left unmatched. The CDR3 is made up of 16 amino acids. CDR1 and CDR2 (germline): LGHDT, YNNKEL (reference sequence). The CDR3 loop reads CASSQRGAGAGDTQYF. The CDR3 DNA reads TGTGCCAGCAGCCAAAGAGGAGCGGGAGCGGGGGATACGCAGTATTTT.

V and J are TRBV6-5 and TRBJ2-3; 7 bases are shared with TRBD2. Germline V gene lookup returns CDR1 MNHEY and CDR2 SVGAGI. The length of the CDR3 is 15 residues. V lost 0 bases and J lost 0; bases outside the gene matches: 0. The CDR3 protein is CASSYSGLSTDTQYF. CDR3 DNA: TGTGCCAGCAGTTACTCGGGACTAAGCACAGATACGCAGTATTTT.

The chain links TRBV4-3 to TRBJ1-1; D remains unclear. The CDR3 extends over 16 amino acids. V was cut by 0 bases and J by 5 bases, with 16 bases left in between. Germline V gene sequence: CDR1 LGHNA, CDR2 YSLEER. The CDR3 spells CASSQDMTPLRTEAFF. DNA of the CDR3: TGCGCCAGCAGCCAAGATATGACACCCCTTAGGACTGAAGCTTTCTTT.

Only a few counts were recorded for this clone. CDR3 DNA sequence: TGTGCCAGCAGCTTATCTCTGAACACTGAAGCTTTCTTT. Translation gives CASSLSLNTEAFF. V usage is TRBV7-9 and J usage is TRBJ1-1; D is uncertain. This CDR3 spans 13 amino acids. Trimming stripped 2 bases from V and 0 bases from J, with 4 bases between. The germline V gene encodes CDR1 SEHNR and CDR2 FQNEAQ (reference sequence).

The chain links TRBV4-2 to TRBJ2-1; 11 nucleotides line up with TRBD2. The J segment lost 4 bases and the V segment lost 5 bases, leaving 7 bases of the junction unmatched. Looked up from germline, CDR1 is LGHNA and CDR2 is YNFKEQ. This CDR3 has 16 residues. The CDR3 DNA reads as TGTGCCAGCAGCTCAAATCTAGCGGGAGGATACAATGAGCAGTTCTTC. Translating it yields CASSSNLAGGYNEQFF.

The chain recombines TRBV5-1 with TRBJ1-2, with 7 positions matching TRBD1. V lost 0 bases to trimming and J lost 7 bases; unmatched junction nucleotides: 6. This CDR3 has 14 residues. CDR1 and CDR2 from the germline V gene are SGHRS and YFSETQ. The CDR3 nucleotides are TGCGCCAGCAGCTTGGAAGGGGGCGCGATTGGCTACACCTTC. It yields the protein CASSLEGGAIGYTF.

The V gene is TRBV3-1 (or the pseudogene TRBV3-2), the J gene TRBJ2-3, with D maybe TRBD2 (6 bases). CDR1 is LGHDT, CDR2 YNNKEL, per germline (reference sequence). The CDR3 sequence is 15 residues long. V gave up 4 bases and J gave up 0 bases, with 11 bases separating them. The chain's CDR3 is CASSPRGLSTDTQYF. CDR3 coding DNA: TGTGCCAGCAGCCCTAGGGGACTGAGCACAGATACGCAGTATTTT.

The CDR3 protein is CASSGASGNTGELFF. The CDR3, as DNA: TGCGCCAGCAGCGGGGCTAGCGGGAACACCGGGGAGCTGTTTTTT. The V call is TRBV5-1, the J call TRBJ2-2, with 7 bases that match TRBD2. The V segment lost 4 bases and the J segment 1 base; nucleotides outside the gene matches: 4. The CDR3 has 15 residues. From germline, CDR1 is SGHRS and CDR2 YFSETQ. The full variable domain, with the rest looked up from reference TRBV5-1 and TRBJ2-2, is KAGVTQTPRYLIKTRGQQVTLSCSPISGHRSVSWYQQTPGQGLQFLFEYFSETQRNKGNFPGRFSGRQFSNSRSEMNVSTLELGDSALYLCASSGASGNTGELFFGEGSRLTVL.

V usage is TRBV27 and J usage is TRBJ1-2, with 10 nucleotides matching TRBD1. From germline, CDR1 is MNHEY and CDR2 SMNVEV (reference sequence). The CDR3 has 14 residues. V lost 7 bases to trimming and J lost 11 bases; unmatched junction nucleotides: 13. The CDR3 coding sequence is TGTGCCAGCACCGAAACCGGGACAGGGGCAAGATACACCTTC. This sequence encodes CASTETGTGARYTF.

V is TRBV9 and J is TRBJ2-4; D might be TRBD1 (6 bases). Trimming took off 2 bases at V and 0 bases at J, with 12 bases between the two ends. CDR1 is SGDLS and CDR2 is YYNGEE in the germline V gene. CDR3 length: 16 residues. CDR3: CASSVGGDLAKNIQYF. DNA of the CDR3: TGTGCCAGCAGCGTTGGGGGCGACCTAGCCAAAAACATTCAGTACTTC.

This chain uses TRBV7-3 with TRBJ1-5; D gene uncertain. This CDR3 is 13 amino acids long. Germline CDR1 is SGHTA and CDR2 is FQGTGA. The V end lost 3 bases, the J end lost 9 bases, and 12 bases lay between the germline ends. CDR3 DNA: TGTGCCAGCAGCTTGGCTTTGTCAGGGCCCCAGCATTTT. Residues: CASSLALSGPQHF.

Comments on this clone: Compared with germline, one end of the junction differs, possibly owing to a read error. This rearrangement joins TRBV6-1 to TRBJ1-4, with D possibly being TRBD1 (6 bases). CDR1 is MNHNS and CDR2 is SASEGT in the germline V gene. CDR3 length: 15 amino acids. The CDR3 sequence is CASSFPGTTNEKLFF. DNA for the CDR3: TGTGCCAGCAGTTTCCCCGGGACAACAAATGAAAAACTGTTTTTT.

The CDR3 sequence: CASSQGQGAEAFF. CDR3 DNA sequence: TGTGCCAGCAGCCAGGGACAGGGGGCTGAAGCTTTCTTT. The rearrangement links TRBV7-3 to TRBJ1-1, with 11 bases that match TRBD1. The V and J ends lost 5 bases and 6 bases, in that order; junction bases with no gene match: 2. The CDR3 runs to 13 residues. Germline V gene sequence: CDR1 SGHTA, CDR2 FQGTGA.

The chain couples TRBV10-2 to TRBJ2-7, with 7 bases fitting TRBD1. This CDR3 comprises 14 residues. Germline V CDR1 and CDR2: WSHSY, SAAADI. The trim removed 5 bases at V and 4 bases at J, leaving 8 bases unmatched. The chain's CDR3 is CASSRDSDFYEQYF. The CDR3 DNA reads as TGCGCCAGCAGTAGGGACAGCGATTTTTACGAGCAGTACTTC.

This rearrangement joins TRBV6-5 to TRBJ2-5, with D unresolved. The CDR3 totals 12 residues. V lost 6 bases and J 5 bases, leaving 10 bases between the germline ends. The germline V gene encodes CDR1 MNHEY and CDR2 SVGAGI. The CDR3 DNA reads TGTGCCAGCAGCCCCACGAGGGAGACCCAGTACTTC. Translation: CASSPTRETQYF.

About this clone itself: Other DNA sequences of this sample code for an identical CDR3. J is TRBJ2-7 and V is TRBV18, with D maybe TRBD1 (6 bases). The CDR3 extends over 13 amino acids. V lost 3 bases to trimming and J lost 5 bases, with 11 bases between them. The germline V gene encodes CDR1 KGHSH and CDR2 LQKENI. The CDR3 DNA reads TGTGCCAGCTCACCTAGGGGGATCGACGAGCAGTACTTC. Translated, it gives CASSPRGIDEQYF.

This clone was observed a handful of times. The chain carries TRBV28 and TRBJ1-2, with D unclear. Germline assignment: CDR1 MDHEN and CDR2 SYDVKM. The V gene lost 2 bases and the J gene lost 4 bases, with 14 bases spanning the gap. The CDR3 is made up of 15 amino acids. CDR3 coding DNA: TGTGCCAGCAGTTTAAGCGGGGTAGCTTCCTATGGCTACACCTTC. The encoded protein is CASSLSGVASYGYTF.

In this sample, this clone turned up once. The CDR3 DNA sequence: TGTGCCAGCAGTCAAATCCTGAACACTGAAGCTTTCTTT. Translated: CASSQILNTEAFF. The chain is built from TRBV27 and TRBJ1-1; D is undetermined. In germline, CDR1 is MNHEY, CDR2 SMNVEV (reference sequence). The CDR3 spans 13 residues. V was clipped by 5 bases and J by 0 bases, with 7 bases between them.

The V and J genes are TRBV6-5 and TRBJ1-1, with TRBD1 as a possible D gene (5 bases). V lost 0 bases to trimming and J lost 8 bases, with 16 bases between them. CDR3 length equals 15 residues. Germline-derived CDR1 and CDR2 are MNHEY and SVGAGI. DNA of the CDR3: TGTGCCAGCAGTTACTCAGGGTTTGGCGGACACGAAGCTTTCTTT. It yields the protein CASSYSGFGGHEAFF.

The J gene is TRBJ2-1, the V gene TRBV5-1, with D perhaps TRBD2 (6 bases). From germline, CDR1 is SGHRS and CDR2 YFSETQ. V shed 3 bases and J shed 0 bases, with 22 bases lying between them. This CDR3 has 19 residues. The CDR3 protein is CASSSPSVLFSSSYNEQFF. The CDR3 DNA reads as TGCGCCAGCAGCTCTCCTAGCGTACTTTTTTCGAGCTCCTACAATGAGCAGTTCTTC.

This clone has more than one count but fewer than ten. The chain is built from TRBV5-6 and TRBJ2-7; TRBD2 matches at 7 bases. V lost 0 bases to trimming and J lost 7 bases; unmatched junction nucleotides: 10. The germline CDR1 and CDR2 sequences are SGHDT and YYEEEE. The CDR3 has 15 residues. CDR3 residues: CASSLGGGSSSEQYF. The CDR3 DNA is TGTGCCAGCAGCTTGGGCGGCGGGAGTTCAAGTGAGCAGTACTTC.

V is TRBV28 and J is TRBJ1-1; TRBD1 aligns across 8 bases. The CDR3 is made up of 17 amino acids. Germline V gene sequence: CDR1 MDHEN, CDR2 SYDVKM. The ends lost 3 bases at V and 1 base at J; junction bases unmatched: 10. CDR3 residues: CASSLSGGLIENTEAFF. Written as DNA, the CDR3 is TGTGCCAGCAGTTTGTCAGGGGGCCTCATTGAGAACACTGAAGCTTTCTTT.

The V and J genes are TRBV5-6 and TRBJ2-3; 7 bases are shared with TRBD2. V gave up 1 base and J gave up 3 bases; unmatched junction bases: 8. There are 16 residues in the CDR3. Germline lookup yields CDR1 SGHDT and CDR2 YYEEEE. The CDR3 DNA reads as TGTGCCAGCAGCTTGACGGCGGGAGTAAGAACAGATACGCAGTATTTT. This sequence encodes CASSLTAGVRTDTQYF.

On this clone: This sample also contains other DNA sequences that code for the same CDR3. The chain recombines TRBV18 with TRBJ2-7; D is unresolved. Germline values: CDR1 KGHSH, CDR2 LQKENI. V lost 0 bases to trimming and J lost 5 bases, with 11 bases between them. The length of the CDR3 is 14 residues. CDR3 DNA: TGTGCCAGCTCACCACCGACGGGTCGGGACGAGCAGTACTTC. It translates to CASSPPTGRDEQYF. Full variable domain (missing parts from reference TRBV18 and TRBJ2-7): NAGVMQNPRHLVRRRGQEARLRCSPMKGHSHVYWYRQLPEEGLKFMVYLQKENIIDESGMPKERFSAEFPKEGPSILRIQQVVRGDSAAYFCASSPPTGRDEQYFGPGTRLTVT.

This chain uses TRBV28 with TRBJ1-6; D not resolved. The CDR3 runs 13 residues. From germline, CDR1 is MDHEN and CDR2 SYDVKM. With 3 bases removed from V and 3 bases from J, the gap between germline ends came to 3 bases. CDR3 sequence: CASSFLYNSPLHF. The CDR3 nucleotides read TGTGCCAGCAGTTTCCTCTATAATTCACCCCTCCACTTT.

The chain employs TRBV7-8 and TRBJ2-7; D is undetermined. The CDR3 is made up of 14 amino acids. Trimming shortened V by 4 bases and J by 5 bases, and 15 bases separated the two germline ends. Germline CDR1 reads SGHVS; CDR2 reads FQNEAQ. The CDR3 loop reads CASSSALGANEQYF. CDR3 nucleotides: TGTGCCAGCAGCTCCGCCCTAGGAGCAAACGAGCAGTACTTC.